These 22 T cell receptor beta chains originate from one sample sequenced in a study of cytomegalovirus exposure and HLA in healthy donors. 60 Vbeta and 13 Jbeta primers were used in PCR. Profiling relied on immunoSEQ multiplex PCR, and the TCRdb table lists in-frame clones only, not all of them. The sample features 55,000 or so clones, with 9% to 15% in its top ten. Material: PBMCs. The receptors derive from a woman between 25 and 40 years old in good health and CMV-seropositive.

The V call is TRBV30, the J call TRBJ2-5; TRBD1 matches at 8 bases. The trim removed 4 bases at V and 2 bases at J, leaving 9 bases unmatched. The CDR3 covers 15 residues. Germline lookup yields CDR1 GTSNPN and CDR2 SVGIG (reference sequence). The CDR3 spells CAWTQGAHSQETQYF. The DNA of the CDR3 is TGTGCCTGGACTCAGGGGGCGCATTCACAAGAGACCCAGTACTTC.

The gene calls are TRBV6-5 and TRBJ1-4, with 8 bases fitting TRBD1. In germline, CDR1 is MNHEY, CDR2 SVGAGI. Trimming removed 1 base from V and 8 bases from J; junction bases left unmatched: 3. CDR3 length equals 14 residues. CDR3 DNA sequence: TGTGCCAGCAGTTACTTTAGGACAGGGGAAAAACTGTTTTTT. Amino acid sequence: CASSYFRTGEKLFF.

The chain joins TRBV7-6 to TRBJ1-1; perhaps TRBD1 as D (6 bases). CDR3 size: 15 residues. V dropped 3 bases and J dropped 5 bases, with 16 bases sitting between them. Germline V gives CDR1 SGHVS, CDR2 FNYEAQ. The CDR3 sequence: CASSLGAHPGTEAFF. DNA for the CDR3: TGTGCCAGCAGCTTGGGGGCTCATCCTGGGACTGAAGCTTTCTTT.

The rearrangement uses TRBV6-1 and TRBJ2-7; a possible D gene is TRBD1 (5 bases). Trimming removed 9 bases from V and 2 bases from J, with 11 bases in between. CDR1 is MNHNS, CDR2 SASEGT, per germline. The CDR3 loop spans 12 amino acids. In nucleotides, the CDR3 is TGTGCCAGTCGCAGGGTGGCCTACGAGCAGTACTTC. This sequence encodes CASRRVAYEQYF.

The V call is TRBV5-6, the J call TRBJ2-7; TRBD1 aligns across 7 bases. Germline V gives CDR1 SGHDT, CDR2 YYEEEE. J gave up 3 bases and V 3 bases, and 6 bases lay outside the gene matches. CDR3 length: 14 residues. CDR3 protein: CASSSTRGNYEQYF. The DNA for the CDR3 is TGTGCCAGCAGCTCAACCAGGGGGAACTACGAGCAGTACTTC.

CDR3 nucleotides: TGTGCCAGCAGCCCGATGACGACAGCTAATGAAAAACTGTTTTTT. Translated, it gives CASSPMTTANEKLFF. The rearrangement uses TRBV6-1 and TRBJ1-4, with D possibly matching TRBD1 (5 bases). With 6 bases removed from V and 3 bases from J, the gap between germline ends came to 14 bases. The CDR3 length is 15 residues. Germline CDR1 MNHNS, CDR2 SASEGT.

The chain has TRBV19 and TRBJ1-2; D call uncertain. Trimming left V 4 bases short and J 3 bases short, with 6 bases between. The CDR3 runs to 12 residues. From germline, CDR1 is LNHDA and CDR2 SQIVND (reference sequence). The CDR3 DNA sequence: TGTGCCAGTAGTACCCCCTACTATGGCTACACCTTC. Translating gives CASSTPYYGYTF.

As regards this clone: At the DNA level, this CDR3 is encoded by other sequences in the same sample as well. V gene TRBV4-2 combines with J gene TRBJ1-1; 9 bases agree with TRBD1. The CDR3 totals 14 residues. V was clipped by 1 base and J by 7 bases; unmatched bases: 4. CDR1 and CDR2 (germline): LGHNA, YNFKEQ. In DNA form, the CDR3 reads TGTGCCAGCAGCCAAGTCGACAGGGGGGATGAAGCTTTCTTT. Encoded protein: CASSQVDRGDEAFF.

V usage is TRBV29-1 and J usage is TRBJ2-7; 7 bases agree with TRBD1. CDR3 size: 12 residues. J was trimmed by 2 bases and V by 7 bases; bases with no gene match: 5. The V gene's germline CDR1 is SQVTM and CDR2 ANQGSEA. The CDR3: CSAGTEAYEQYF. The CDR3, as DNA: TGCAGCGCTGGGACAGAGGCCTACGAGCAGTACTTC.

CDR3 residues: CASSQLAGSDNEQFF. The CDR3 DNA is TGTGCCAGCAGCCAACTAGCGGGATCCGACAATGAGCAGTTCTTC. The chain combines TRBV7-3 with TRBJ2-1; 10 nucleotides line up with TRBD2. The CDR3 extends over 15 amino acids. Trimming took 5 bases from V and 5 from J; bases not matched to a gene: 6. Germline CDR1 and CDR2: SGHTA and FQGTGA.

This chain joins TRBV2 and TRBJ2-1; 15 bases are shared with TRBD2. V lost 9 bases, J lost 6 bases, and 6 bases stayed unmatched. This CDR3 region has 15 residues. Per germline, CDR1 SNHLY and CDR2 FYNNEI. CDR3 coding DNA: TGTGCCAGAGGGACTAGCGGGAGGTATGTCAATGAGCAGTTCTTC. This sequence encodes CARGTSGRYVNEQFF.

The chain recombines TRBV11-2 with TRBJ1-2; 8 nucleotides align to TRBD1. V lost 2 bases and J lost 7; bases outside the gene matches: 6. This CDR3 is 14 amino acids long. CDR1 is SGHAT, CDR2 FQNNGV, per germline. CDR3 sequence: CASSLSADRVGYTF. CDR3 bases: TGTGCCAGCAGCTTATCCGCGGACAGGGTTGGCTACACCTTC.

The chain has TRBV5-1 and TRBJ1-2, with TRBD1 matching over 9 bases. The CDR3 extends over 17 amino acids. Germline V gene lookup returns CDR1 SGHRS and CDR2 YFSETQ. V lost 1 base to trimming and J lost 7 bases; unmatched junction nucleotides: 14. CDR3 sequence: CASSLSPPRDRAPGYTF. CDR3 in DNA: TGCGCCAGCAGCTTGTCCCCCCCCCGGGACAGGGCCCCTGGCTACACCTTC. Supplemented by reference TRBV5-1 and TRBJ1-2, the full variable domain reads KAGVTQTPRYLIKTRGQQVTLSCSPISGHRSVSWYQQTPGQGLQFLFEYFSETQRNKGNFPGRFSGRQFSNSRSEMNVSTLELGDSALYLCASSLSPPRDRAPGYTFGSGTRLTVV.

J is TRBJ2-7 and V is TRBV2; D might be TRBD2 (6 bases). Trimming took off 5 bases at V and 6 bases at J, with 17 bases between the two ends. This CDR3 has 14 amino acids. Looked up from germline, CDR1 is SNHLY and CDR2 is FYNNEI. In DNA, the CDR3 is TGTGCCAGCAGTAAGTTCCGGGAGATGAGCGAGCAGTACTTC. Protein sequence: CASSKFREMSEQYF.

CDR3 in amino acids: CASSQDLTYPPDTQYF. The CDR3, as DNA: TGTGCCAGCAGCCAAGATCTCACCTACCCGCCAGATACGCAGTATTTT. The gene calls are TRBV4-2 and TRBJ2-3, with no clear D. The germline V gene has CDR1 LGHNA and CDR2 YNFKEQ. CDR3 length: 16 residues. V was trimmed by 0 bases and J by 4 bases, leaving 14 bases between them.

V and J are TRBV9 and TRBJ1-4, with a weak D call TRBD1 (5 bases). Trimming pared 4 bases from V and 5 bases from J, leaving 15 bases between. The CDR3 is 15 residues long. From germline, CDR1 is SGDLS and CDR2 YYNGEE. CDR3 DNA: TGTGCCAGCAGCTTTGGGACGGGGGGGAATGAAAAACTGTTTTTT. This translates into CASSFGTGGNEKLFF. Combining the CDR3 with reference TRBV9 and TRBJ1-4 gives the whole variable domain DSGVTQTPKHLITATGQRVTLRCSPRSGDLSVYWYQQSLDQGLQFLIQYYNGEERAKGNILERFSAQQFPDLHSELNLSSLELGDSALYFCASSFGTGGNEKLFFGSGTQLSVL.

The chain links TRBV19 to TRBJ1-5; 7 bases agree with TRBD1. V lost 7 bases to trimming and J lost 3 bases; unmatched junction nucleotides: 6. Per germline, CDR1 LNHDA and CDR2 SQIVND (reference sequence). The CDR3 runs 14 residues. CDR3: CASKGGQFNQPQHF. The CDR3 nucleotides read TGTGCCAGTAAAGGGGGCCAATTCAATCAGCCCCAGCATTTT. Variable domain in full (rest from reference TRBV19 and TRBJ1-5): DGGITQSPKYLFRKEGQNVTLSCEQNLNHDAMYWYRQDPGQGLRLIYYSQIVNDFQKGDIAEGYSVSREKKESFPLTVTSAQKNPTAFYLCASKGGQFNQPQHFGDGTRLSIL.

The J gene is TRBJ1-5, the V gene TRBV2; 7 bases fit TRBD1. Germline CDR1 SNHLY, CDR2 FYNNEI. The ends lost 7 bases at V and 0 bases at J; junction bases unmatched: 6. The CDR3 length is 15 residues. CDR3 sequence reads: CASTARGNSNQPQHF. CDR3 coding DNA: TGTGCCAGCACCGCCAGGGGGAATAGCAATCAGCCCCAGCATTTT.

CDR3 in amino acids: CASSPESGSSPLHF. DNA of the CDR3: TGCGCCAGCAGCCCGGAAAGCGGGAGTTCACCCCTCCACTTT. The V gene is TRBV5-1, the J gene TRBJ1-6; D is unclear. The germline V gene encodes CDR1 SGHRS and CDR2 YFSETQ. This CDR3 is 14 amino acids long. Trimming removed 4 bases at V and 9 bases at J, with 14 bases between.

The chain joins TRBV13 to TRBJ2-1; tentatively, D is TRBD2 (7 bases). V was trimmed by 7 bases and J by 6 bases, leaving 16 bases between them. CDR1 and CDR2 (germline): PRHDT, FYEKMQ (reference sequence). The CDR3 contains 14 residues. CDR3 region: CASTLGGGANEQFF. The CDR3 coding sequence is TGTGCCAGCACCCTGGGAGGGGGGGCCAATGAGCAGTTCTTC.

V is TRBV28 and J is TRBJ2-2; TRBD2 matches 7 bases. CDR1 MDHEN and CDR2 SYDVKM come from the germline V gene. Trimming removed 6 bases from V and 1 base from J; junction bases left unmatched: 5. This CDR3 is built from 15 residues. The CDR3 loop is CASSPGTKNTGELFF. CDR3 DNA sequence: TGTGCCAGCAGCCCCGGGACTAAGAACACCGGGGAGCTGTTTTTT.

CDR3 nucleotides: TGTGCCAGCAGCTTTGACGGGGGAGGAGGGGAAAAACTGTTTTTT. Its translation is CASSFDGGGGEKLFF. The chain is built from TRBV7-9 and TRBJ1-4, with D possibly TRBD1 on 5 matching bases. Germline V lookup: CDR1 SEHNR, CDR2 FQNEAQ (reference sequence). Trimming stripped 3 bases from V and 8 bases from J, with 16 bases between. The CDR3 is 15 residues long.